This is a list of T cell receptor beta chains from one sample in a study of human T cells and chemical hapten exposure. TCRdb re-called the 5' RACE reads through MiXCR, storing one row per CDR3 protein. The data contain roughly 82,000 distinct CDR3 sequences, about 16% of them singletons. Receptors were obtained from a female donor in good health. The CDR3 runs from the conserved cysteine through the conserved F or W. Each record gives: D gene, CDR3 length, clone size, V gene, J gene, CDR3 DNA, CDR3 protein. D genes are given only for firm matches. Clone size is shown for a subset of rows, as once, few, many or a class of expanded clone.

>NA|14|NA|TRBV7-7|TRBJ2-5
TGTGCCAGCAGCCCTACCAGGGCTCAAGAGACCCAGTACTTC
CASSPTRAQETQYF
>TRBD2|14|NA|TRBV20-1|TRBJ2-1
TGCAGTGCCACCGGGACTAGCGCCTACAATGAGCAGTTCTTC
CSATGTSAYNEQFF
>TRBD2|13|many|TRBV7-8|TRBJ2-3
TGTGCCAGCAGCTTAACGGGAGGCGATACGCAGTATTTT
CASSLTGGDTQYF
>NA|14|few|TRBV19|TRBJ2-3
TGTGCCAGTAGTCCAGGACCTACCTCGGGTACGCAGTATTTT
CASSPGPTSGTQYF
>NA|13|few|TRBV11-2|TRBJ2-5
TGTGCCAGCAGCCGGGGGGCTGGCGAGACCCAGTACTTC
CASSRGAGETQYF
>NA|15|NA|TRBV27|TRBJ2-7
TGTGCCAGCAGTTGGGTTGGCGGGGACCCCTACGAGCAGTACTTC
CASSWVGGDPYEQYF
>TRBD1|14|few|TRBV6-1|TRBJ1-4
TGTGCCAGCAGTGGGGGACAGATGAATGAAAAACTGTTTTTT
CASSGGQMNEKLFF
>TRBD1|14|few|TRBV18|TRBJ1-4
TGTGCCAGCTCTGCGGACAGGGGGAACGAAAAACTGTTTTTT
CASSADRGNEKLFF
>TRBD1|16|few|TRBV14|TRBJ1-2
TGTGCCAGCAGCCAGTCGGGACAGCTACGGGTCTATGGCTACACCTTC
CASSQSGQLRVYGYTF
>NA|14|few|TRBV4-3|TRBJ1-2
TGCGCCAGCAGCCGGGACGCCGGGAGCTATGGCTACACCTTC
CASSRDAGSYGYTF
>NA|15|NA|TRBV11-2|TRBJ2-7
TGTGCCAGCAGCTTAGAACCCGGACAAGCGGCGAGGCAGTACTTC
CASSLEPGQAARQYF
>TRBD2|15|many|TRBV29-1|TRBJ2-7
TGCAGCGTGAGAACCTGGGGGGGGATAGAATACGAGCAGTACTTC
CSVRTWGGIEYEQYF
>NA|16|NA|TRBV2|TRBJ2-3
TGTGCCAGCAGTGGTTTGGAAGGGGGGTCCACAGATACGCAGTATTTT
CASSGLEGGSTDTQYF
>TRBD1|15|few|TRBV9|TRBJ1-2
TGTGCCAGCAGCCCCCATTTGGAGGGGGCCTATGGCTACACCTTC
CASSPHLEGAYGYTF
>NA|14|NA|TRBV7-2|TRBJ1-6
TGTGCCAGCAGCATATTATACCAGAATTCACCCCTCCACTTT
CASSILYQNSPLHF
>NA|14|NA|TRBV20-1|TRBJ2-5
TGCAGTGCTAGAGGCGGGACAAATACAGAGACCCAGTACTTC
CSARGGTNTETQYF
>NA|13|once|TRBV30|TRBJ1-1
TGTGCCTGGACGAAAGAGGGGGGAGCTGAAGCTTTCTTT
CAWTKEGGAEAFF
>NA|15|many|TRBV27|TRBJ1-2
TGTGCCAGCAGTTTATTCGAGGGTTCGAACTATGGCTACACCTTC
CASSLFEGSNYGYTF
>NA|15|NA|TRBV15|TRBJ2-1
TGTGCCACCAGCAGAGAATCCTCCCTAGCGCCTCCTTGGTTCTTC
CATSRESSLAPPWFF
>NA|14|NA|TRBV5-4|TRBJ2-1
TGTGCCAGCAGCTTGGACGGAACCTACAATGAGCAGTTCTTC
CASSLDGTYNEQFF
>TRBD1|14|NA|TRBV18|TRBJ2-1
TGTGCCAGCTCCCCCGGGACAGACTACAATGAGCAGTTCTTC
CASSPGTDYNEQFF
>NA|15|medium-sized|TRBV20-1|TRBJ2-2
TGCAGTGCTAGAGATGGTTCCGGGGACACCGGGGAGCTGTTTTTT
CSARDGSGDTGELFF
>NA|15|NA|TRBV4-2|TRBJ2-2
TGTGCCAGCAGCCAACCCACAGCCGGGTCCGGGGAGCTGTTTTTT
CASSQPTAGSGELFF
>TRBD2|16|few|TRBV7-9|TRBJ2-7
TGTGCCAGCAGCTCATCCGCGACTAGCGGATCCTACGAGCAGTACTTC
CASSSSATSGSYEQYF
>NA|17|NA|TRBV11-1|TRBJ1-1
TGTGCCAGCAGCTTAGGGGTGTGGGGCCTGATGAACACTGAAGCTTTCTTT
CASSLGVWGLMNTEAFF
>TRBD1|16|few|TRBV2|TRBJ1-4
TGTGCCAGCAGTTCGGGACAGGGTGCAACTAATGAAAAACTGTTTTTT
CASSSGQGATNEKLFF
>TRBD1|14|many|TRBV28|TRBJ2-5
TGTGCCAGCAGTTTGTACAGGGGGAGAGAGACCCAGTACTTC
CASSLYRGRETQYF
>NA|13|many|TRBV24-1|TRBJ2-1
TGTGCCACCAGTTCTAGCACTGTCAATGAGCAGTTCTTC
CATSSSTVNEQFF
>TRBD2|14|NA|TRBV6-2/TRBV6-3|TRBJ2-3
TGTGCCAGCAGGAAGCTAGCGGTCACAGATACGCAGTATTTT
CASRKLAVTDTQYF
>TRBD2|13|few|TRBV29-1|TRBJ2-7
TGCAGCGTTAAGCGGGGGAGCTCCTACGAGCAGTACTTC
CSVKRGSSYEQYF
>NA|14|NA|TRBV3-1|TRBJ1-1
TGTGCCAGCAGCCAAGTACAGGGAGAAACTGAAGCTTTCTTT
CASSQVQGETEAFF
>TRBD2|16|few|TRBV19|TRBJ2-1
TGTGCCAGTAGTTTAAAGGGACTAGCCTCCTACAATGAGCAGTTCTTC
CASSLKGLASYNEQFF
>TRBD2|15|many|TRBV12-3/TRBV12-4|TRBJ2-7
TGTGCCAGCAGACCCGGACTAGCGGGAGCTTACGAGCAGTACTTC
CASRPGLAGAYEQYF
>NA|12|few|TRBV2|TRBJ2-3
TGTGCCAGCACCCCATTTGAAGATACGCAGTATTTT
CASTPFEDTQYF
>NA|18|NA|TRBV5-1|TRBJ2-6
TGCGCCAGCAGCCTCCTTTGGACGGCCGGTTCTGGGGCCAACGTCCTGACTTTC
CASSLLWTAGSGANVLTF
>NA|13|few|TRBV25-1|TRBJ2-7
TGTGCCAGCAGTGATCCGACTTGGGTCGAGCAGTACTTC
CASSDPTWVEQYF
>TRBD1|14|NA|TRBV6-6|TRBJ1-5
TGTGCCAGCAGGGGACAGGGGGGATCTCAGCCCCAGCATTTT
CASRGQGGSQPQHF
>NA|15|few|TRBV7-2|TRBJ1-1
TGTGCCAGCAGCTTAGGGTACGTCCCACACACTGAAGCTTTCTTT
CASSLGYVPHTEAFF
>NA|13|NA|TRBV18|TRBJ2-1
TGTGCCAGCTCACCAGATGTGTTGGATGAGCAGTTCTTC
CASSPDVLDEQFF
>NA|11|few|TRBV20-1|TRBJ2-7
TGCAGTGCTAGTGATTGGGGCGAGCAGTACTTC
CSASDWGEQYF